Listed below are T cell receptor beta chains from one sample, sequenced in a study of blood T cell repertoires in COVID-19. Generated by immunoSEQ multiplex PCR, the TCRdb table keeps only in-frame clones and is missing some. The sample has 350,000 to 550,000 clones; nearly 90% are singletons. Source material: PBMCs or T cells enriched from blood (not recorded which). The receptors derive from a woman in her late teens or twenties with acute COVID-19. Each CDR3 is given with its conserved first and last residue. A D gene is named only where the DNA matches it firmly. A row's size may be missing; if present it is once, few, many or a size class.

V gene,CDR3 length,D gene,J gene,clone size,CDR3 DNA,CDR3 protein
TRBV29-1,12,-,TRBJ1-2,few,TGCAGCGTTTCACAGGGAGACTATGGCTACACCTTC,CSVSQGDYGYTF
TRBV5-1,18,TRBD2,TRBJ2-1,-,TGCGCCAGCAGCTTGAGGGAAATAGGAGCGGGGGCCTACAATGAGCAGTTCTTC,CASSLREIGAGAYNEQFF
TRBV9,15,TRBD1,TRBJ1-5,-,TGTGCCAGCAGCGAACAGGGGAATAGCAATCAGCCCCAGCATTTT,CASSEQGNSNQPQHF
TRBV19,14,TRBD1,TRBJ1-2,-,TGTGCCAGTAATTGGGGACAGGGGGCGATCGGCTACACCTTC,CASNWGQGAIGYTF
TRBV3-1/TRBV3-2,18,TRBD2,TRBJ2-7,-,TGTGCCAGCAGCCCGACACTAGCGGGGAGTACCATATTATACGAGCAGTACTTC,CASSPTLAGSTILYEQYF
TRBV7-2,14,-,TRBJ1-1,-,TGTGCCAGCAGCCTCAAACTTATGAACACTGAAGCTTTCTTT,CASSLKLMNTEAFF
TRBV7-2,14,TRBD2,TRBJ2-7,-,TGTGCCAGCAGCTTACCGGGACTAGCGGACGAGCAGTACTTC,CASSLPGLADEQYF
TRBV24-1,15,TRBD2,TRBJ2-1,-,TGTGCCACCAGCCCAACTAGCGGGGGGTACAATGAGCAGTTCTTC,CATSPTSGGYNEQFF
TRBV12-5,23,-,TRBJ1-2,-,TGTGCTAGTGGTTTGGTCGTAGTCCCCAATACAGGGTTTGTGAACCGTCCTAACTATGGCTACACCTTC,CASGLVVVPNTGFVNRPNYGYTF
TRBV7-2,17,TRBD2,TRBJ2-1,-,TGTGCCAGCAGCACCCGGACTAGCGGGGTTATTTACAATGAGCAGTTCTTC,CASSTRTSGVIYNEQFF
TRBV7-6,18,-,TRBJ1-3,-,TGTGCCAGCAGCTTAGTGATGGGCATCCAGAGCTCTGGAAACACCATATATTTT,CASSLVMGIQSSGNTIYF
TRBV7-9,18,-,TRBJ1-5,-,TGTGCCAGCAGCTTAATTGGTCGGACGGGATATAGCAATCAGCCCCAGCATTTT,CASSLIGRTGYSNQPQHF
TRBV7-9,14,-,TRBJ1-1,-,TGTGCCAGCAGCTTAGAGGGACACAACACTGAAGCTTTCTTT,CASSLEGHNTEAFF
TRBV2,12,-,TRBJ2-2,once,TGTGCCAGCAGTGAAAGAGCCGGGGAGCTGTTTTTT,CASSERAGELFF
TRBV10-1,15,-,TRBJ2-1,-,TGCGCCAGCAGTGATCACCGATTGAGGTACAATGAGCAGTTCTTC,CASSDHRLRYNEQFF
TRBV7-9,11,-,TRBJ2-7,-,TGTGCCAGCAGCGTCAGCTACGAGCAGTACTTC,CASSVSYEQYF
TRBV2,15,TRBD1,TRBJ1-4,-,TGTGCCAGCAGTGTGGGGACAGCAACTAATGAAAAACTGTTTTTT,CASSVGTATNEKLFF
TRBV5-4,15,TRBD2,TRBJ2-1,-,TGTGCCAGCAGGGCGACTAGCGGGAGTTACAATGAGCAGTTCTTC,CASRATSGSYNEQFF
TRBV28,13,-,TRBJ1-4,few,TGTGCCAGCACGGACAGAAGTAATGAAAAACTGTTTTTT,CASTDRSNEKLFF
TRBV6-5,15,-,TRBJ2-4,-,TGTGCCAGCCGAGGAGGGGGCCTAGCCAAAAACATTCAGTACTTC,CASRGGGLAKNIQYF
TRBV6-5,14,TRBD2,TRBJ2-7,-,TGTGCCAGCAGTAAGCGGACTAGCGGTTACGAGCAGTACTTC,CASSKRTSGYEQYF
TRBV10-2,14,TRBD2,TRBJ2-7,-,TGCGCCAGCAGTGTTCGAGCGGGAGGCCACGAGCAGTACTTC,CASSVRAGGHEQYF
TRBV15,14,TRBD1,TRBJ2-7,-,TGTGCCACCAGTGCAGGACAGGGCTTTAACGAGCAGTACTTC,CATSAGQGFNEQYF
TRBV7-2,15,TRBD2,TRBJ2-7,-,TGTGCCAGCAGCCCAACCGGACTAGCGGGAGACGAGCAGTACTTC,CASSPTGLAGDEQYF
TRBV19,13,-,TRBJ2-2,-,TGTGCCAGTACCCCACCCGGGGGTGGGGAGCTGTTTTTT,CASTPPGGGELFF
TRBV5-5,13,-,TRBJ2-1,-,TGTGCCAGCAGCTTTGACAGTCGAAATGAGCAGTTCTTC,CASSFDSRNEQFF